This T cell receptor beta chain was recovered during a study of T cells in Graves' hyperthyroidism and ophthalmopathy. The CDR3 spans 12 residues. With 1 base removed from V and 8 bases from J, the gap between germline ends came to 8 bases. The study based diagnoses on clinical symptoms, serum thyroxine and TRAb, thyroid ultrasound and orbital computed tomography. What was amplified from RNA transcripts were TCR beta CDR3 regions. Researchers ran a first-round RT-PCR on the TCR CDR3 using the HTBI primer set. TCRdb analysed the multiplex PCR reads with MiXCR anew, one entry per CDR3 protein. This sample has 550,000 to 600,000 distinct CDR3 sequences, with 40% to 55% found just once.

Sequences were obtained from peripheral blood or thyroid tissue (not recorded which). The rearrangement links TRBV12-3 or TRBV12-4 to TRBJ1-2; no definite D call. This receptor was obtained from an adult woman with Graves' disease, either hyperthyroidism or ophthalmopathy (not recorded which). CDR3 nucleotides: TGTGCCAGCAGTTTAGGGGGTTTGGGCTACACCTTC. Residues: CASSLGGLGYTF.